Following are 9 T cell receptor beta chains from one sample sequenced in a study of OX40 agonist ivuxolimab in advanced cancers. This table comes from immunoSEQ multiplex PCR, and its TCRdb copy is limited to in-frame clones, with some not included. The table has 98,000 or so clones, about 85% seen once. The starting material was CD4+ or CD8+ T cells sorted from blood, obtained in a trial of the OX40 agonist ivuxolimab. Source of these receptors: an adult with an advanced solid tumor such as melanoma, head and neck, liver or kidney cancer.

The chain combines TRBV5-1 with TRBJ2-5; D remains ambiguous. Looked up from germline, CDR1 is SGHRS and CDR2 is YFSETQ. V gave up 4 bases and J gave up 2 bases, with 15 bases separating them. The CDR3 contains 15 residues. Here the CDR3 reads CASSPLGTPQETQYF. The CDR3 bases are TGCGCCAGCAGCCCGTTGGGTACCCCGCAAGAGACCCAGTACTTC.

V gene TRBV4-3 combines with J gene TRBJ1-2; D is unclear. Per germline, CDR1 LGHNA and CDR2 YSLEER. The CDR3 runs to 14 residues. Trimming removed 2 bases at V and 0 bases at J, with 7 bases between. The CDR3 DNA reads TGCGCCAGCAGCCAAAGATTTCCTAACTATGGCTACACCTTC. This codes for CASSQRFPNYGYTF.

This clone was counted a single time. This chain joins TRBV4-1 and TRBJ1-6; tentatively, D is TRBD1 (6 bases). Germline-derived CDR1 and CDR2 are MGHRA and YSYEKL. This CDR3 is 18 amino acids long. Trimming removed 2 bases at V and 0 bases at J, with 14 bases between. The DNA of the CDR3 is TGCGCCAGCAGCCAATCTGAGACAGGTCGCTCCTATAATTCACCCCTCCACTTT. It encodes CASSQSETGRSYNSPLHF.

The chain recombines TRBV18 with TRBJ1-4, with a tentative D call TRBD1 (6 bases). The ends were cut back, 3 bases at V and 14 bases at J, with 16 bases in the middle. The CDR3 spans 13 residues. Germline-derived CDR1 and CDR2 are KGHSH and LQKENI. The CDR3 sequence: CASSPLDSRGLFF. CDR3 in DNA: TGTGCCAGCTCACCGCTGGACAGCCGAGGGCTGTTTTTT.

The chain uses TRBV11-2 and TRBJ2-1, with TRBD2 identical over 12 bases. Germline trimming cut 1 base from V and 0 bases from J; bases unmatched to any gene: 7. The CDR3 is made up of 19 amino acids. Germline lookup yields CDR1 SGHAT and CDR2 FQNNGV. The CDR3 region is CASSLAGLAGMFSYNEQFF. CDR3 in DNA: TGTGCCAGCAGCTTAGCGGGACTAGCGGGTATGTTCTCCTACAATGAGCAGTTCTTC.

V is TRBV5-1 and J is TRBJ2-7, with TRBD1 matching over 9 bases. This CDR3 has 13 amino acids. Trimming took 3 bases from V and 6 from J; bases not matched to a gene: 4. Per germline, CDR1 SGHRS and CDR2 YFSETQ. DNA of the CDR3: TGCGCCAGCAGCTCCGCGGGACAGGGCGAGCAGTACGTC. This translates into CASSSAGQGEQYV.

A single count supports this clone. The chain links TRBV29-1 to TRBJ2-3; either TRBD1 or TRBD2 may fit D (5 bases each). Trimming removed 6 bases from V and 3 bases from J, with 16 bases in between. Looked up from germline, CDR1 is SQVTM and CDR2 is ANQGSEA. The CDR3 is 14 amino acids. The chain's CDR3 is CSVRRDRSTDTQYF. The CDR3 coding sequence is TGCAGCGTGCGACGGGACCGGTCGACAGATACGCAGTATTTT.

This clone appeared a few times. The CDR3 sequence is CASSTETGELFF. In nucleotides, the CDR3 is TGTGCCAGCAGTACAGAGACAGGGGAGCTGTTTTTT. The chain combines TRBV6-6 with TRBJ2-2, with D hard to call. V was trimmed by 5 bases and J by 8 bases, leaving 9 bases between them. CDR3 size: 12 residues. Per germline, CDR1 MNHNY and CDR2 SVGAGI (reference sequence).

The chain carries TRBV14 and TRBJ2-1; 7 nucleotides agree with TRBD2. This CDR3 region has 15 residues. Germline V gene sequence: CDR1 SGHDN, CDR2 FVKESK. Unmatched junction bases numbered 4, after V lost 1 base and J lost 4 bases. CDR3 in amino acids: CASSQVASGYNEQFF. The CDR3 nucleotides are TGTGCCAGCAGCCAAGTGGCTAGCGGATACAATGAGCAGTTCTTC.